The T cell receptor (beta chain) under discussion was sequenced for a study of blood T cell repertoires in COVID-19. Germline CDR1 and CDR2: MGHRA and YSYEKL. The CDR3 covers 14 residues. Trimming cost V 1 base and J 5 bases, with 11 bases left between them. As processed by the authors: Amplification from reference gene primers served as the basis for estimated nucleated cell counts. Some clones are missing from TCRdb's copy, which holds only in-frame ones; the method was immunoSEQ multiplex PCR. The V and J calls and clone size were taken over from that table, and D and trimming were inferred from the DNA. The sample shows some 460,000 clones, about nine tenths of them seen only once. Grouping used clinical history reported by participants in a survey and questionnaire. The study counted Cohort 3 donors as recovered given two negative PCRs, clearance, or symptom resolution.

The chain uses TRBV4-1 and TRBJ2-5; D call uncertain. The TCR was taken from a woman younger than 30 who had recovered from COVID-19. Sequencing was carried out using PBMCs or T cells enriched from blood (not recorded which). The CDR3 here is CASSQAMAWETQYF. CDR3 sequence (DNA): TGCGCCAGCAGCCAAGCCATGGCTTGGGAGACCCAGTACTTC.